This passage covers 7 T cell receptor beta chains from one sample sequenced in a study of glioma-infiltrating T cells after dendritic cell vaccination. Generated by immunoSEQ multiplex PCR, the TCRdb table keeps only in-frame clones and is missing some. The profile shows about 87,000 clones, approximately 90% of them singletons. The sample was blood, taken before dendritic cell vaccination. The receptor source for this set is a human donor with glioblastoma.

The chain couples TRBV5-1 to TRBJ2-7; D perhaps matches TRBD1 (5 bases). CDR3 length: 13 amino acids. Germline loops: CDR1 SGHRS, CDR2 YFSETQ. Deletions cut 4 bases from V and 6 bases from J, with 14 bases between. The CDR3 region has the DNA TGCGCCAGCAGCCGGTGGGGCGGCACCGAGCAGTACTTC. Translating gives CASSRWGGTEQYF.

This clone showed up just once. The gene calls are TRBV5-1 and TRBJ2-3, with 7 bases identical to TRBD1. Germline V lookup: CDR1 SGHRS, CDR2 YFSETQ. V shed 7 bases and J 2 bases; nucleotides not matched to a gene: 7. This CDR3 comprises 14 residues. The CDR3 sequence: CASSQGVITDTQYF. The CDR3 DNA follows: TGCGCCAGCTCCCAGGGGGTGATCACAGATACGCAGTATTTT.

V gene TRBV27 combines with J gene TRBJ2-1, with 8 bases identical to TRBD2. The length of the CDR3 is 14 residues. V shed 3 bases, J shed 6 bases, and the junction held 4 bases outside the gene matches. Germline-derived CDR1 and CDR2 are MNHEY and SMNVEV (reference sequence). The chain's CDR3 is CASSFLAGFNEQFF. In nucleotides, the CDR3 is TGTGCCAGCAGTTTTCTAGCGGGCTTCAATGAGCAGTTCTTC.

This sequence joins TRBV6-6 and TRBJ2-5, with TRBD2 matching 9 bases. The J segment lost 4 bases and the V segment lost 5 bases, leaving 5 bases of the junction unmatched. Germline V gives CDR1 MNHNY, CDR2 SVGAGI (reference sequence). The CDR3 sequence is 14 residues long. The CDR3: CASSAAGGRETQYF. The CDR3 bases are TGTGCCAGCAGTGCGGCGGGGGGGCGAGAGACCCAGTACTTC.

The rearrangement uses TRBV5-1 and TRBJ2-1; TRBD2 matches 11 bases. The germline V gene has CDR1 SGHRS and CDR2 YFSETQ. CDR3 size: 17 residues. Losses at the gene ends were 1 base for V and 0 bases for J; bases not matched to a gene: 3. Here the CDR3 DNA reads TGCGCCAGCAGCTTGTTAGCGGGGGGGCCCTCCTACAATGAGCAGTTCTTC. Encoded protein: CASSLLAGGPSYNEQFF.

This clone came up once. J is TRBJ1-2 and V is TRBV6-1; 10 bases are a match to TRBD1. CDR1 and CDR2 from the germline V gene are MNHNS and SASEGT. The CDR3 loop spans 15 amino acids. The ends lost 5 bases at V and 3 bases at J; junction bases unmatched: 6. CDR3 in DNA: TGTGCCAGCAGTACGCGACAGGGGGCTTACTATGGCTACACCTTC. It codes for CASSTRQGAYYGYTF.

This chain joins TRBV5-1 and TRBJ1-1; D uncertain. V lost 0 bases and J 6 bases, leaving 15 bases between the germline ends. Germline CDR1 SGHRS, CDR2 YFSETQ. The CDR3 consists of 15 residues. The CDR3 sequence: CASSLGVLGLAEAFF. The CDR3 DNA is TGCGCCAGCAGCTTGGGAGTTCTTGGTCTGGCTGAAGCTTTCTTT.